A single sample is the source of the 25 T cell receptor beta chains below, sequenced in a study of Ad26.COV2.S vaccination and SARS-CoV-2 variants (TCRdb year 2021). Library construction relied on the immunoSEQ multiplex PCR assay. TCRdb holds this immuneACCESS table with in-frame rearrangements only. Some clones are missing; in checked studies, unresolved V genes explain under half, and the rest has no known cause. The table for this sample lists about 400,000 clones; about 92% of them were counted only once. In total, the top ten clones hold under 2% of the sample. The meaning of the sample's treatment or condition label: about 20 received Ad26.COV2.S at low or high dose, single or two shots; 5 received placebo; per-sample allocation not given. For vaccine and placebo recipients, the sequenced repertoires came from samples collected on day 63 after the first injection. Source: peripheral blood, taken in a trial of Ad26.COV2.S vaccine versus placebo. These receptors were taken from a person between 18 and 60 years old who received the Ad26.COV2.S COVID-19 vaccine or a placebo.

This clone has more than one count but fewer than ten. V and J are TRBV7-2 and TRBJ1-1, with 8 positions matching TRBD1. Germline V gives CDR1 SGHTA, CDR2 FQGNSA. V lost 5 bases, J lost 11 bases, and 7 bases stayed unmatched. CDR3 length: 12 amino acids. CDR3 loop: CASSPTGERAFF. The CDR3 DNA reads as TGTGCCAGCAGCCCGACAGGGGAGAGGGCTTTCTTT.

This chain links TRBV7-9 with TRBJ2-5, with 10 nucleotides matching TRBD1. The germline V gene has CDR1 SEHNR and CDR2 FQNEAQ (reference sequence). The CDR3 is made up of 18 amino acids. The J segment lost 1 base and the V segment lost 5 bases, leaving 13 bases of the junction unmatched. The CDR3 bases are TGTGCCAGCAGCAAGGGCCCCCCGGGACAGGGGCTCCAAGAGACCCAGTACTTC. Its translation: CASSKGPPGQGLQETQYF.

In DNA, the CDR3 is TGTGCCAGCAGCAGAGGACAGGGGGGCTATGGCTACACCTTC. Translated, it gives CASSRGQGGYGYTF. J is TRBJ1-2 and V is TRBV7-9; TRBD1 agrees at 10 bases. Germline V gene data show CDR1 as SEHNR and CDR2 as FQNEAQ (reference sequence). This CDR3 region has 14 residues. V dropped 5 bases and J dropped 4; count of bases not matched to a gene: 4.

The chain is built from TRBV7-2 and TRBJ2-5; D perhaps matches TRBD1 (6 bases). This CDR3 is 14 amino acids long. CDR1 is SGHTA, CDR2 FQGNSA, per germline. V was shortened by 5 bases and J by 1 base, with 11 bases between the two germline ends. The CDR3 sequence: CASSTTGPQETQYF. CDR3 sequence (DNA): TGTGCCAGCAGCACCACAGGGCCCCAAGAGACCCAGTACTTC.

The V call is TRBV6-5, the J call TRBJ2-7, with 8 bases lining up with TRBD1. The CDR3 consists of 15 residues. The V gene's germline CDR1 is MNHEY and CDR2 SVGAGI. With V trimmed by 2 bases and J by 5 bases, 8 bases remained unmatched. The CDR3 sequence is CASSYQQGGSDEQYF. The CDR3 nucleotides read TGTGCCAGCAGTTACCAACAGGGGGGCTCGGACGAGCAGTACTTC.

V and J are TRBV19 and TRBJ2-7, with D perhaps TRBD1 (5 bases). Trimming pared 5 bases from V and 3 bases from J, leaving 14 bases between. The CDR3 consists of 14 residues. Germline loops: CDR1 LNHDA, CDR2 SQIVND (reference sequence). The DNA of the CDR3 is TGTGCCAGTAGTCCCAGGGTGGTGAGCTACGAGCAGTACTTC. Translating it yields CASSPRVVSYEQYF. The full variable domain, completed using reference TRBV19 and TRBJ2-7, is DGGITQSPKYLFRKEGQNVTLSCEQNLNHDAMYWYRQDPGQGLRLIYYSQIVNDFQKGDIAEGYSVSREKKESFPLTVTSAQKNPTAFYLCASSPRVVSYEQYFGPGTRLTVT.

The chain has TRBV7-9 and TRBJ2-3, with 7 bases identical to TRBD2. The CDR3 spans 18 residues. With V trimmed by 5 bases and J by 4 bases, 18 bases remained unmatched. The germline V gene encodes CDR1 SEHNR and CDR2 FQNEAQ (reference sequence). The CDR3 reads CASSRDSGGLSYADTQYF. CDR3 in DNA: TGTGCCAGCAGCCGAGACTCCGGGGGGTTGTCCTATGCAGATACGCAGTATTTT.

The V call is TRBV5-5, the J call TRBJ1-1, with 10 bases aligning to TRBD1. The V gene end was trimmed by 2 bases and the J gene end by 1 base; junction bases not matched to a gene: 11. CDR1 and CDR2 from the germline V gene are SGHKS and YYEKEE (reference sequence). The CDR3 consists of 18 residues. The CDR3 region is CASSFLPDRGYRNTEAFF. In DNA, the CDR3 is TGTGCCAGCAGCTTTTTACCGGACAGGGGGTACCGGAACACTGAAGCTTTCTTT.

The chain combines TRBV11-2 with TRBJ2-1; tentatively, D is TRBD1 (6 bases). This CDR3 is built from 16 residues. Trimming removed 5 bases from V and 5 bases from J, with 19 bases in between. The germline gives CDR1 SGHAT, CDR2 FQNNGV. The CDR3 here is CASSPVPRGRDNEQFF. CDR3 DNA sequence: TGTGCCAGCAGCCCAGTCCCCAGGGGCCGGGACAATGAGCAGTTCTTC.

This chain links TRBV6-1 with TRBJ2-3; the match to TRBD2 covers 9 bases. Looked up from germline, CDR1 is MNHNS and CDR2 is SASEGT. V was pared by 0 bases and J by 2 bases, with 3 bases of the junction left unmatched. This CDR3 is 16 amino acids long. CDR3 in amino acids: CASSEAPGLATDTQYF. The CDR3 DNA follows: TGTGCCAGCAGTGAAGCCCCGGGACTAGCCACAGATACGCAGTATTTT.

The chain has TRBV7-2 and TRBJ2-1, with 8 nucleotides matching TRBD2. With V trimmed by 1 base and J by 7 bases, 3 bases remained unmatched. CDR3 size: 14 residues. Germline CDR1 SGHTA, CDR2 FQGNSA. The CDR3: CASSLGVAGNEQFF. The CDR3 DNA sequence: TGTGCCAGCAGCTTAGGAGTAGCGGGGAATGAGCAGTTCTTC.

This chain's CDR3 is CASSLKGLAVETQYF. As DNA, the CDR3 is TGTGCCAGCAGCTTAAAGGGACTAGCTGTGGAGACCCAGTACTTC. The chain uses TRBV7-8 and TRBJ2-5; 9 positions match TRBD2. CDR1 is SGHVS, CDR2 FQNEAQ, per germline. This CDR3 is built from 15 residues. The V and J ends lost 2 bases and 5 bases, in that order; junction bases with no gene match: 6.

The chain carries TRBV9 and TRBJ2-7; TRBD1 matches at 9 bases. Germline CDR1 reads SGDLS; CDR2 reads YYNGEE. This CDR3 is built from 15 residues. V gave up 4 bases and J gave up 4 bases; unmatched junction bases: 9. The CDR3 sequence: CASSPPRQGVYEQYF. CDR3 sequence (DNA): TGTGCCAGCAGCCCCCCGAGACAGGGGGTTTACGAGCAGTACTTC.

The chain recombines TRBV2 with TRBJ2-7, with a possible D match to TRBD1 (5 bases). V was cut by 4 bases and J by 0 bases, with 7 bases left in between. The CDR3 extends over 13 amino acids. CDR1 is SNHLY, CDR2 FYNNEI, per germline. The CDR3 reads CASSGGHSYEQYF. The CDR3 DNA reads as TGTGCCAGCAGTGGCGGACACTCCTACGAGCAGTACTTC.

This chain joins TRBV20-1 and TRBJ1-1; D is ambiguous. The CDR3 consists of 8 residues. The germline V and J ends were trimmed by 7 bases and 8 bases, with 5 bases remaining between them. Per germline, CDR1 DFQATT and CDR2 SNEGSKA (reference sequence). CDR3 DNA: TGCAGTGTCAACGAAGCTTTCTTT. This sequence encodes CSVNEAFF.

The chain combines TRBV6-5 with TRBJ2-7, with D possibly matching TRBD2 (5 bases). This CDR3 is 11 amino acids long. The germline CDR1 and CDR2 sequences are MNHEY and SVGAGI. V dropped 7 bases and J dropped 5 bases, with 9 bases sitting between them. CDR3 protein: CASTGENEQYF. CDR3 bases: TGTGCCAGCACTGGGGAGAACGAGCAGTACTTC.

J is TRBJ2-6 and V is TRBV6-5; D is perhaps TRBD1 or TRBD2 (5 bases each). The germline V and J ends were trimmed by 6 bases and 2 bases, with 11 bases remaining between them. CDR3 size: 15 residues. Germline V gene data show CDR1 as MNHEY and CDR2 as SVGAGI. CDR3 amino acids: CASSPEGTGANVLTF. CDR3 nucleotides: TGTGCCAGCAGCCCCGAGGGGACTGGGGCCAACGTCCTGACTTTC.

The genes are TRBV27 and TRBJ2-7; D might be TRBD1 (6 bases). The V gene's germline CDR1 is MNHEY and CDR2 SMNVEV (reference sequence). Trimming pared 4 bases from V and 0 bases from J, leaving 13 bases between. CDR3 length: 15 amino acids. This chain's CDR3 is CASSSLQGPSYEQYF. DNA of the CDR3: TGTGCCAGCAGTTCCTTGCAGGGGCCCTCCTACGAGCAGTACTTC.

Of note for this clone: Its ends do not fully match the called genes, so a read error is possible. The chain links TRBV7-7 to TRBJ1-2; TRBD1 matches at 8 bases. This CDR3 has 15 residues. Germline V gene data show CDR1 as SSHAT and CDR2 as FNYEAQ (reference sequence). The CDR3 coding sequence is TGTGCTAGCAGCTTAGGACAGGGAGCATTGGATGGCTACACCTTC. This codes for CASSLGQGALDGYTF.

The V call is TRBV11-3, the J call TRBJ2-3, with D possibly matching TRBD1 (6 bases). The CDR3 spans 14 residues. CDR1 SGHNT and CDR2 YENEEA come from the germline V gene. V lost 5 bases, J lost 7 bases, and 16 bases lay in between. CDR3 sequence: CASSGPLQGNTQYF. The CDR3 DNA sequence: TGTGCCAGCAGCGGTCCCCTCCAGGGGAATACGCAGTATTTT.

V and J are TRBV6-1 and TRBJ2-7; D is undetermined. The CDR3 is made up of 15 amino acids. The ends were cut back, 2 bases at V and 3 bases at J, with 14 bases in the middle. CDR1 is MNHNS and CDR2 is SASEGT in the germline V gene. The CDR3, as DNA: TGTGCCAGCAGTGAACCGGTGGGTTCCGTCTACGAGCAGTACTTC. It encodes CASSEPVGSVYEQYF.

The gene calls are TRBV5-1 and TRBJ1-1; 11 positions match TRBD1. Germline lookup yields CDR1 SGHRS and CDR2 YFSETQ. The trim removed 7 bases at V and 5 bases at J, leaving 13 bases unmatched. This CDR3 has 16 residues. The CDR3 region has the DNA TGCGCCAGCGGAGGACAGGGGGCATCTGGGAAGACTGAAGCTTTCTTT. Translated, it gives CASGGQGASGKTEAFF. The whole variable domain, filled in from reference TRBV5-1 and TRBJ1-1, reads KAGVTQTPRYLIKTRGQQVTLSCSPISGHRSVSWYQQTPGQGLQFLFEYFSETQRNKGNFPGRFSGRQFSNSRSEMNVSTLELGDSALYLCASGGQGASGKTEAFFGQGTRLTVV.

The chain has TRBV4-3 and TRBJ2-1; 9 nucleotides match TRBD2. The CDR3 is made up of 18 amino acids. CDR1 and CDR2 from the germline V gene are LGHNA and YSLEER. Trimming removed 1 base from V and 8 bases from J; junction bases left unmatched: 15. CDR3 nucleotides: TGCGCCAGCAGCCAAGTATTAACTAGCGGGCTCCCGGTGGATGAGCAGTTCTTC. This encodes CASSQVLTSGLPVDEQFF.

The chain combines TRBV7-9 with TRBJ1-6; D possibly corresponds to TRBD1 (5 bases). This CDR3 has 13 amino acids. Per germline, CDR1 SEHNR and CDR2 FQNEAQ (reference sequence). The germline V and J ends were trimmed by 1 base and 7 bases, with 5 bases remaining between them. The CDR3 is CASSLEGNSPLHF. CDR3 sequence (DNA): TGTGCCAGCAGCTTAGAGGGGAATTCACCCCTCCACTTT. The whole variable domain, filled in from reference TRBV7-9 and TRBJ1-6, reads DTGVSQNPRHKITKRGQNVTFRCDPISEHNRLYWYRQTLGQGPEFLTYFQNEAQLEKSRLLSDRFSAERPKGSFSTLEIQRTEQGDSAMYLCASSLEGNSPLHFGNGTRLTVT.

V and J are TRBV7-9 and TRBJ2-7; D gene ambiguous. Looked up from germline, CDR1 is SEHNR and CDR2 is FQNEAQ (reference sequence). The CDR3 loop spans 11 amino acids. V lost 8 bases and J lost 3, with 8 bases in between. CDR3 nucleotides: TGTGCCAGCTCCGCCGTCTACGAGCAGTACTTC. Its translation: CASSAVYEQYF. Full variable domain (rest looked up from reference TRBV7-9 and TRBJ2-7): DTGVSQNPRHKITKRGQNVTFRCDPISEHNRLYWYRQTLGQGPEFLTYFQNEAQLEKSRLLSDRFSAERPKGSFSTLEIQRTEQGDSAMYLCASSAVYEQYFGPGTRLTVT.